The 2 T cell receptor beta chains below come from one sample, sequenced in a study of blood T cell repertoires in COVID-19. The repertoire was sequenced with immunoSEQ multiplex PCR; TCRdb's copy has only in-frame clones and lacks some. The data hold roughly 290,000 clones, with around nine tenths observed a single time. Sequencing was done on a sample of peripheral blood. Receptors originate from a man aged 25 to 45 with acute or convalescent COVID-19.

The chain recombines TRBV6-5 with TRBJ2-7; 8 nucleotides match TRBD2. V was clipped by 4 bases and J by 5 bases; unmatched bases: 13. The CDR3 length is 16 residues. From germline, CDR1 is MNHEY and CDR2 SVGAGI. In DNA, the CDR3 is TGTGCCAGCAGTTCCTGGACTAGCTTGTTAGTCGACGAGCAGTACTTC. Its translation is CASSSWTSLLVDEQYF.

The chain links TRBV10-3 to TRBJ1-5; 8 bases are shared with TRBD1. With V trimmed by 4 bases and J by 5 bases, 4 bases remained unmatched. The V gene's germline CDR1 is ENHRY and CDR2 SYGVKD. The CDR3 runs to 14 residues. The DNA for the CDR3 is TGTGCCATCAGTGGGTCAGGGGGCTATCAGCCCCAGCATTTT. Its translation is CAISGSGGYQPQHF.